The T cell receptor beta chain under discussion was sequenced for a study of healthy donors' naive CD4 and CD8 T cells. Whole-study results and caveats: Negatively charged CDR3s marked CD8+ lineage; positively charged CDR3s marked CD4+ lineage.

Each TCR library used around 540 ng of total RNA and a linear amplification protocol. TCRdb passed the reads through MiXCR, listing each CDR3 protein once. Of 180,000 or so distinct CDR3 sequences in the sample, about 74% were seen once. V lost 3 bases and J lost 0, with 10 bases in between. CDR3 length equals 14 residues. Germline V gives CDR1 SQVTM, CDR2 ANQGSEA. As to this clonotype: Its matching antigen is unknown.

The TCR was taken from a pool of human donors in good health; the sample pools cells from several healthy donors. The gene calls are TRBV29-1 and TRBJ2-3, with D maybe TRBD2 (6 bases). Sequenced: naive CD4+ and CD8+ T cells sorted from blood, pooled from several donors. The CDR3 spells CSVDGGLSTDTQYF. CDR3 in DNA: TGCAGCGTTGATGGAGGGTTGAGCACAGATACGCAGTATTTT.